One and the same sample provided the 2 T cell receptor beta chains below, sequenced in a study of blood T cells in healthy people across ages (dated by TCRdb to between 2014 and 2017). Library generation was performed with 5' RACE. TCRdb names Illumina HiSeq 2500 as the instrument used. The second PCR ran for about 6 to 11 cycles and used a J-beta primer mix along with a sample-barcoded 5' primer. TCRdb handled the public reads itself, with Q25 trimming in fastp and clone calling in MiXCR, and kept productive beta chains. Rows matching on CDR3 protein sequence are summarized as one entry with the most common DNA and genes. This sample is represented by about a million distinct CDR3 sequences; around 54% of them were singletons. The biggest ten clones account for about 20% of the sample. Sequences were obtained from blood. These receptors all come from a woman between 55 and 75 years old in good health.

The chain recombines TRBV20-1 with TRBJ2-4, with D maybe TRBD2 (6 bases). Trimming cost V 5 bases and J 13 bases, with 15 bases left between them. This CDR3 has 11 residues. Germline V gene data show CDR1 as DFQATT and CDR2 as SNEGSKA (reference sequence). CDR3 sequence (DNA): TGCAGTGCTTTGGCCGGGAGTGAGCAGTACTTC. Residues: CSALAGSEQYF.

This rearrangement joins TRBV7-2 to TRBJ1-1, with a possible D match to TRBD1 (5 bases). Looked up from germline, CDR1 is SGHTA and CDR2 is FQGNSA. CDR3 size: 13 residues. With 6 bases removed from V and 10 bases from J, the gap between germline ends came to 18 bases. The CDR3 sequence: CASSPPSGRGAFF. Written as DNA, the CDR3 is TGTGCCAGCAGTCCTCCGTCGGGGCGAGGAGCTTTCTTT.